The 19 T cell receptor beta chains presented below share a single source sample, sequenced in a study of T cells after yellow fever vaccination. TCRdb used MiXCR to reprocess the 5' RACE reads, holding one entry per CDR3 protein. This sample has 500,000 to 700,000 distinct CDR3 sequences, with approximately 21% found just once. The starting material was PBMCs, obtained 15 days after the yellow fever booster vaccination. The receptors stem from a man under 40 who received the YFV17D yellow fever vaccine.

The rearrangement uses TRBV10-1 and TRBJ2-1; D might be TRBD1 or TRBD2, each matching 5 bases. The CDR3 spans 13 residues. Germline values: CDR1 WNHNN, CDR2 SYGVQD (reference sequence). V was trimmed by 2 bases and J by 8 bases, leaving 10 bases between them. The CDR3: CASSEGGRDEQFF. CDR3 DNA: TGCGCCAGCAGTGAGGGGGGACGGGATGAGCAGTTCTTC.

The chain uses TRBV19 and TRBJ2-7; 7 nucleotides line up with TRBD1. The CDR3 has 15 residues. The germline V gene has CDR1 LNHDA and CDR2 SQIVND (reference sequence). The J segment lost 3 bases and the V segment lost 5 bases, leaving 10 bases of the junction unmatched. DNA for the CDR3: TGTGCCAGTAGTGCAAGACAGGGAAGGAGCTACGAGCAGTACTTC. Its translation is CASSARQGRSYEQYF.

This clonotype was recorded a few times. This chain links TRBV7-2 with TRBJ2-1; no reliable D call. The CDR3 has 13 residues. CDR1 SGHTA and CDR2 FQGNSA come from the germline V gene. The V gene lost 7 bases and the J gene lost 12 bases, with 19 bases spanning the gap. The CDR3 loop is CASILPHSERQFF. For the CDR3, the DNA is TGTGCCAGCATCCTCCCCCATTCCGAACGGCAGTTCTTC.

This clonotype was seen only a few times. V usage is TRBV24-1 and J usage is TRBJ2-1; 11 bases line up with TRBD2. Trimming cost V 5 bases and J 8 bases; bases outside gene matches: 4. From germline, CDR1 is KGHDR and CDR2 SFDVKD. This CDR3 has 14 amino acids. The CDR3 DNA reads as TGTGCCACCAGTGGTAGCGGGAGGGCCGATGAGCAGTTCTTC. It yields the protein CATSGSGRADEQFF.

The rearrangement links TRBV10-3 to TRBJ2-5; 13 positions agree with TRBD2. The CDR3 sequence is 18 residues long. V was pared by 4 bases and J by 4 bases, with 12 bases of the junction left unmatched. Germline CDR1 ENHRY, CDR2 SYGVKD. CDR3 coding DNA: TGTGCCATCAGTGGAGCTATTGGACTAGCGGGAGACGGAGAGACCCAGTACTTC. Translated, it gives CAISGAIGLAGDGETQYF.

This sequence joins TRBV29-1 and TRBJ2-5; D is uncertain. Germline CDR1 is SQVTM and CDR2 is ANQGSEA. Trimming took 7 bases from V and 5 from J, leaving 8 bases between them. This CDR3 contains 10 residues. CDR3 in amino acids: CSAHEETQYF. The DNA for the CDR3 is TGCAGCGCCCACGAGGAGACCCAGTACTTC.

The J gene is TRBJ2-1, the V gene TRBV18; possibly TRBD2 for D (6 bases). Germline-derived CDR1 and CDR2 are KGHSH and LQKENI. There are 16 residues in the CDR3. V was trimmed by 6 bases and J by 10 bases, leaving 25 bases between them. This CDR3 reads CASSRSLAGRISEQFF. The CDR3 region has the DNA TGTGCCAGCTCTCGGAGCCTCGCGGGGAGGATATCGGAGCAGTTCTTC.

This clonotype has just a few counts. The V call is TRBV6-5, the J call TRBJ2-7; 9 bases fit TRBD1. The V gene end was trimmed by 2 bases and the J gene end by 3 bases; junction bases not matched to a gene: 8. CDR3 length equals 16 residues. CDR1 MNHEY and CDR2 SVGAGI come from the germline V gene. The CDR3: CASSYVRDRVFYEQYF. DNA for the CDR3: TGTGCCAGCAGTTACGTCCGGGACAGGGTATTCTACGAGCAGTACTTC.

A few counts support this clonotype. The genes are TRBV6-2 or TRBV6-3 and TRBJ2-3; D is unclear. The CDR3 is made up of 14 amino acids. Germline CDR1 MNHEY, CDR2 SVGEGT. V dropped 6 bases and J dropped 4 bases, with 14 bases sitting between them. CDR3 loop: CASRPSGISDTQYF. The CDR3 DNA reads as TGTGCCAGCAGGCCCTCTGGAATTTCAGATACGCAGTATTTT.

The genes are TRBV28 and TRBJ1-2, with TRBD1 identical over 7 bases. V gave up 7 bases and J gave up 3 bases; unmatched junction bases: 2. There are 12 residues in the CDR3. Germline CDR1 and CDR2: MDHEN and SYDVKM. CDR3 residues: CASTGTDYGYTF. Written as DNA, the CDR3 is TGTGCCAGCACCGGGACAGACTATGGCTACACCTTC.

This clonotype came up a few times. The chain employs TRBV7-9 and TRBJ1-1; 8 nucleotides match TRBD1. This CDR3 has 14 residues. Germline values: CDR1 SEHNR, CDR2 FQNEAQ (reference sequence). Trimming cost V 4 bases and J 3 bases; bases outside gene matches: 4. The CDR3 DNA sequence: TGTGCCAGCAGCTCGACGACAGGGGACACTGAAGCTTTCTTT. It translates to CASSSTTGDTEAFF.

This sequence joins TRBV5-5 and TRBJ2-3; 7 nucleotides match TRBD2. J was trimmed by 2 bases and V by 1 base; bases with no gene match: 7. CDR1 is SGHKS, CDR2 YYEKEE, per germline (reference sequence). The CDR3 spans 16 residues. In DNA form, the CDR3 reads TGTGCCAGCAGCTTGTGGGTTAGCGGGTCCACAGATACGCAGTATTTT. It specifies CASSLWVSGSTDTQYF.

There are a few counts of this clonotype. The J gene is TRBJ1-1, the V gene TRBV29-1; no definite D call. V lost 5 bases, J lost 5 bases, and 18 bases lay in between. Germline V lookup: CDR1 SQVTM, CDR2 ANQGSEA. This CDR3 has 14 residues. The CDR3 loop is CSVPLVGSRTEAFF. As DNA, the CDR3 is TGCAGCGTTCCGCTCGTGGGAAGTCGGACTGAAGCTTTCTTT.

This rearrangement joins TRBV7-3 to TRBJ2-1; no definite D call. Germline CDR1 and CDR2: SGHTA and FQGTGA. The CDR3 has 13 residues. Trimming stripped 5 bases from V and 8 bases from J, with 13 bases between. The DNA of the CDR3 is TGTGCCAGCAGCCCGACGGCAGTCGATGAGCAGTTCTTC. Residues: CASSPTAVDEQFF. Together with reference TRBV7-3 and TRBJ2-1, the CDR3 gives the full variable domain: GAGVSQTPSNKVTEKGKYVELRCDPISGHTALYWYRQSLGQGPEFLIYFQGTGAADDSGLPNDRFFAVRPEGSVSTLKIQRTERGDSAVYLCASSPTAVDEQFFGPGTRLTVL.

This clonotype was seen a handful of times. This chain links TRBV5-4 with TRBJ2-7; TRBD2 agrees at 14 bases. Germline V gene sequence: CDR1 SGHNT, CDR2 YYREEE (reference sequence). Unmatched junction bases numbered 7, after V lost 3 bases and J lost 5 bases. The CDR3 is 16 amino acids. CDR3 sequence: CASSSRTSGRSHEQYF. The CDR3 coding sequence is TGTGCCAGCAGCTCCAGGACTAGCGGGAGGTCACACGAGCAGTACTTC.

A single count supports this clonotype. The chain employs TRBV5-4 and TRBJ1-2, with TRBD1 identical over 8 bases. This CDR3 comprises 15 residues. Trimming took 4 bases from V and 5 from J; bases not matched to a gene: 10. Germline V gene sequence: CDR1 SGHNT, CDR2 YYREEE (reference sequence). CDR3 region: CASSPAGQVKYGYTF. The CDR3 nucleotides are TGTGCCAGCAGCCCTGCGGGACAGGTGAAATATGGCTACACCTTC.

The chain employs TRBV7-2 and TRBJ2-7, with 7 bases fitting TRBD2. The V gene end was trimmed by 4 bases and the J gene end by 2 bases; junction bases not matched to a gene: 14. Germline assignment: CDR1 SGHTA and CDR2 FQGNSA. CDR3 length: 17 residues. In DNA, the CDR3 is TGTGCCAGCAGCTACCGGATGACGGGAGGCCTCACCTACGAGCAGTACTTC. This sequence encodes CASSYRMTGGLTYEQYF.

This clonotype has only a few counts. This chain links TRBV5-1 with TRBJ2-1; TRBD2 aligns across 10 bases. Looked up from germline, CDR1 is SGHRS and CDR2 is YFSETQ. V gave up 5 bases and J gave up 4 bases; unmatched junction bases: 12. The CDR3 loop spans 17 amino acids. CDR3 in DNA: TGCGCCAGCAGTGCTCTAGCGGGAGTCTCATCGTACAATGAGCAGTTCTTC. Translating it yields CASSALAGVSSYNEQFF.

J is TRBJ2-3 and V is TRBV20-1; D is perhaps TRBD2 (5 bases). V lost 1 base and J lost 2, with 7 bases in between. The CDR3 covers 13 residues. Germline V gene sequence: CDR1 DFQATT, CDR2 SNEGSKA (reference sequence). CDR3 bases: TGCAGTGCTAGAGTAGCGAACACAGATACGCAGTATTTT. Amino acid sequence: CSARVANTDTQYF.